These 16 T cell receptor beta chains share one sample of origin, sequenced in a study of CD8 T cells in Susac syndrome. Random hexamers were used to reverse transcribe an amount of about 0.45 to 1 ug RNA. In TCRdb, the immunoSEQ multiplex PCR reads were re-called with MiXCR into one record per CDR3 protein. In the table there are 160,000 or so distinct CDR3 sequences, about 91% of which are singletons. Sequencing was carried out using CD4+ T cells from PBMCs. All receptors come from a human donor in good health.

The chain combines TRBV4-1 with TRBJ2-7; 7 bases map to TRBD2. The CDR3 length is 16 residues. Germline V lookup: CDR1 MGHRA, CDR2 YSYEKL. J lost 2 bases, V lost 5 bases, and 12 bases had no gene match. The CDR3 sequence: CASSADPGTNTYEQYF. In DNA form, the CDR3 reads TGCGCCAGCAGCGCTGACCCCGGGACTAACACCTACGAGCAGTACTTC.

A single count supports this clonotype. The chain is built from TRBV12-3 or TRBV12-4 and TRBJ2-2; D is uncertain. The CDR3 extends over 12 amino acids. V lost 6 bases to trimming and J lost 1 base, with 3 bases between them. For the CDR3, the DNA is TGTGCCAGCAGCAAGAACACCGGGGAGCTGTTTTTT. Its protein is CASSKNTGELFF.

The V call is TRBV5-1, the J call TRBJ2-1; 9 bases are shared with TRBD2. Per the germline V gene, CDR1 is SGHRS and CDR2 is YFSETQ. Unmatched junction bases numbered 8, after V lost 0 bases and J lost 4 bases. The CDR3 has 17 residues. CDR3 DNA sequence: TGCGCCAGCAGCTTGGAGAGTAGCGGGGGATCTTACAATGAGCAGTTCTTC. It is translated as CASSLESSGGSYNEQFF. Variable domain in full (rest from reference TRBV5-1 and TRBJ2-1): KAGVTQTPRYLIKTRGQQVTLSCSPISGHRSVSWYQQTPGQGLQFLFEYFSETQRNKGNFPGRFSGRQFSNSRSEMNVSTLELGDSALYLCASSLESSGGSYNEQFFGPGTRLTVL.

This clonotype has only a few counts. This chain uses TRBV5-1 with TRBJ2-7; TRBD1 agrees at 8 bases. Germline CDR1 is SGHRS and CDR2 is YFSETQ. V lost 7 bases to trimming and J lost 6 bases; unmatched junction nucleotides: 12. This CDR3 region has 14 residues. CDR3 in DNA: TGCGCCAGCGGACCACAGGGGGGAGTAGGCGAGCAGTACTTC. Its protein is CASGPQGGVGEQYF.

This clonotype occurred a few times. V gene TRBV25-1 combines with J gene TRBJ1-1, with D possibly TRBD1 on 6 matching bases. The CDR3 loop spans 14 amino acids. With 6 bases removed from V and 4 bases from J, the gap between germline ends came to 15 bases. Germline values: CDR1 MGHDK, CDR2 SYGVNS. CDR3 nucleotide sequence: TGTGCCAGCAGCCCCGGGGGGCGCGGCACTGAAGCTTTCTTT. Protein product: CASSPGGRGTEAFF.

The gene calls are TRBV7-2 and TRBJ2-3, with D perhaps matching TRBD1 or TRBD2 (5 bases each). Germline V CDR1 and CDR2: SGHTA, FQGNSA. The CDR3 sequence is 16 residues long. Trimming took 1 base from V and 0 from J, leaving 11 bases between them. The CDR3 nucleotides read TGTGCCAGCAGCTTAGTTGGGACGGTTAGCACAGATACGCAGTATTTT. Translation: CASSLVGTVSTDTQYF.

This clonotype appeared a single time. The DNA for the CDR3 is TGTGCCAGCTCACTGAGACAGGGGAGCGACTATGGCTACACCTTC. It codes for CASSLRQGSDYGYTF. The V call is TRBV18, the J call TRBJ1-2; 8 bases are a match to TRBD1. CDR1 is KGHSH, CDR2 LQKENI, per germline. Trimming removed 4 bases from V and 3 bases from J; junction bases left unmatched: 7. This CDR3 is built from 15 residues.

The gene calls are TRBV6-6 and TRBJ2-7, with 8 bases fitting TRBD2. Germline loops: CDR1 MNHNY, CDR2 SVGAGI (reference sequence). The CDR3 loop spans 15 amino acids. V was pared by 6 bases and J by 4 bases, with 11 bases of the junction left unmatched. The CDR3 bases are TGTGCCAGCAGGCTAGCGGGCGGTACGGGTTACGAGCAGTACTTC. Encoded protein: CASRLAGGTGYEQYF.

The chain uses TRBV13 and TRBJ2-4; TRBD1 aligns across 7 bases. Germline lookup yields CDR1 PRHDT and CDR2 FYEKMQ (reference sequence). The V gene end was trimmed by 4 bases and the J gene end by 5 bases; junction bases not matched to a gene: 11. This CDR3 is built from 16 residues. The CDR3 sequence is CASSYDPVGGQNIQYF. CDR3 sequence (DNA): TGTGCCAGCAGCTACGACCCGGTAGGGGGCCAAAACATTCAGTACTTC.

V and J are TRBV19 and TRBJ1-1; a weak D match, TRBD1 (6 bases). CDR3 length: 13 amino acids. Trimming cost V 2 bases and J 4 bases, with 8 bases left between them. Germline V lookup: CDR1 LNHDA, CDR2 SQIVND (reference sequence). In nucleotides, the CDR3 is TGTGCCAGTAGTATATCAGGGGTCACTGAAGCTTTCTTT. As protein: CASSISGVTEAFF.

The rearrangement joins TRBV12-3 or TRBV12-4 to TRBJ2-5, with 11 bases matching TRBD1. The CDR3 runs 16 residues. V lost 9 bases to trimming and J lost 4 bases; unmatched junction nucleotides: 13. CDR3 amino acids: CASRSGGQGARETQYF. CDR3 DNA sequence: TGTGCCAGTAGGTCCGGCGGACAGGGGGCGAGAGAGACCCAGTACTTC.

The chain employs TRBV9 and TRBJ2-7; 10 nucleotides line up with TRBD2. The J segment lost 3 bases and the V segment lost 2 bases, leaving 5 bases of the junction unmatched. The CDR3 sequence is 15 residues long. Per germline, CDR1 SGDLS and CDR2 YYNGEE. The CDR3 DNA sequence: TGTGCCAGCAGCGTTGGGCTAGCGGGAGTCTACGAGCAGTACTTC. This translates into CASSVGLAGVYEQYF.

On this clonotype: Germline and junction disagree at one end, which may indicate a read error. The chain joins TRBV29-1 to TRBJ1-5, with 9 bases that match TRBD1. CDR3 length equals 13 residues. Germline assignment: CDR1 SQVTM and CDR2 ANQGSEA. In DNA, the CDR3 is TGCAGCGCTGCTACAGGGGGCAAACAGCCCCAGCATTTT. Amino acid sequence: CSAATGGKQPQHF. Full variable domain (remainder filled in from reference TRBV29-1 and TRBJ1-5): SAVISQKPSRDICQRGTSLTIQCQVDSQVTMMFWYRQQPGQSLTLIATANQGSEATYESGFVIDKFPISRPNLTFSTLTVSNMSPEDSSIYLCSAATGGKQPQHFGDGTRLSIL.

The chain uses TRBV14 and TRBJ1-2, with D possibly TRBD1 on 6 matching bases. This CDR3 has 16 amino acids. Trimming took 1 base from V and 5 from J, leaving 17 bases between them. Looked up from germline, CDR1 is SGHDN and CDR2 is FVKESK. CDR3 nucleotides: TGTGCCAGCAGCCAAGTGGGGGGGCTCTCTTATTATGGCTACACCTTC. It translates to CASSQVGGLSYYGYTF.

This chain joins TRBV29-1 and TRBJ1-1, with D tentatively TRBD1 (6 bases). There are 13 residues in the CDR3. V lost 7 bases, J lost 4 bases, and 16 bases lay in between. Germline V gene lookup returns CDR1 SQVTM and CDR2 ANQGSEA. CDR3 in DNA: TGCAGCGCCGCAGGGAGGGGGGGCACTGAAGCTTTCTTT. This encodes CSAAGRGGTEAFF.

The chain combines TRBV2 with TRBJ2-5; D is unresolved. CDR3 size: 12 residues. The V gene's germline CDR1 is SNHLY and CDR2 FYNNEI. Trimming cost V 0 bases and J 8 bases, with 7 bases left between them. The CDR3 bases are TGTGCCAGCAGTGAAGCGCCGCTCACCCAGTACTTC. Translating gives CASSEAPLTQYF.